This TCR beta chain is from a study of shared clonotypes between healthy human individuals. Study results and caveats: The small donor group covered limited genetic and exposure diversity.

Extraction of genomic DNA in unsorted samples used approximately 84 million PBMCs. A deep-level run was used for the assay. In the original workflow: Filtering differed for immunoSEQ, which gave only junction sequences without quality scores. Libraries were prepared by immunoSEQ multiplex PCR; TCRdb keeps only in-frame clonotypes and omits some of them. The V and J calls and clone size come from that table; D and trimming were worked out from the DNA. The data contain around 430,000 clones, roughly 83% of them singletons. Germline-derived CDR1 and CDR2 are MNHEY and SVGAGI. Deletions cut 6 bases from V and 3 bases from J, with 14 bases between. The CDR3 has 14 amino acids. Turning to this clone: Its specificity is unknown.

The receptor was isolated from a middle-aged woman in good health. Some clones in this sample may be carry-over from other donors' samples. The chain joins TRBV6-5 to TRBJ1-1, with D possibly matching TRBD1 (5 bases). What was sequenced was PBMCs. The CDR3 DNA reads TGTGCCAGCAGCCTTGACGGGGCCGACACTGAAGCTTTCTTT. It translates to CASSLDGADTEAFF.